Listed here are 19 T cell receptor beta chains from one sample, sequenced in a study of cytomegalovirus exposure and HLA in healthy donors. 13 Jbeta primers and 60 Vbeta primers were used for the PCR. TCRdb keeps only in-frame clones here, not all; method: immunoSEQ multiplex PCR. The table has over 90,000 clones, 66% seen once. Material: PBMCs. The receptors come from a woman in her 50s in good health and CMV-seronegative.

This chain joins TRBV11-3 and TRBJ1-4; 7 bases fit TRBD1. Germline trimming cut 5 bases from V and 3 bases from J; bases unmatched to any gene: 6. There are 15 residues in the CDR3. Germline-derived CDR1 and CDR2 are SGHNT and YENEEA. The CDR3 DNA is TGTGCCAGCAGCCTTGAGGGGGCGGCTAATGAAAAACTGTTTTTT. Encoded protein: CASSLEGAANEKLFF.

The chain links TRBV7-9 to TRBJ2-3; D remains unclear. V was cut by 1 base and J by 1 base, with 3 bases left in between. The CDR3 loop spans 13 amino acids. Per the germline V gene, CDR1 is SEHNR and CDR2 is FQNEAQ (reference sequence). The CDR3 DNA reads as TGTGCCAGCAGCTTAGGAGGCACAGATACGCAGTATTTT. It is translated as CASSLGGTDTQYF.

This clone was seen once. For the CDR3, the DNA is TGTGCCAGCAGCTTAGCCCCGGGACTAGCAGACGAGCAGTTCTTC. Amino acid sequence: CASSLAPGLADEQFF. The rearrangement uses TRBV7-2 and TRBJ2-1; 9 positions agree with TRBD2. Germline CDR1 reads SGHTA; CDR2 reads FQGNSA. J lost 10 bases, V lost 0 bases, and 7 bases had no gene match. The CDR3 consists of 15 residues.

The chain carries TRBV4-2 and TRBJ1-3; 11 bases agree with TRBD1. The CDR3 length is 16 residues. Germline trimming cut 3 bases from V and 4 bases from J; bases unmatched to any gene: 5. Germline CDR1 is LGHNA and CDR2 is YNFKEQ. CDR3 residues: CASSQPDRGRGNTIYF. In DNA form, the CDR3 reads TGTGCCAGCAGCCAGCCGGACAGGGGGCGAGGAAACACCATATATTTT.

This sequence joins TRBV19 and TRBJ1-5; a weak D match, TRBD1 (6 bases). From germline, CDR1 is LNHDA and CDR2 SQIVND (reference sequence). The CDR3 is 12 residues long. Trimming stripped 4 bases from V and 5 bases from J, with 6 bases between. Here the CDR3 DNA reads TGTGCCAGTAGTAGACAGGATCAGCCCCAGCATTTT. Protein: CASSRQDQPQHF.

The V and J genes are TRBV30 and TRBJ2-5; 7 bases agree with TRBD2. Germline values: CDR1 GTSNPN, CDR2 SVGIG (reference sequence). J gave up 5 bases and V 2 bases, and 5 bases lay outside the gene matches. There are 13 residues in the CDR3. The CDR3 protein is CAWSRGGRETQYF. The DNA for the CDR3 is TGTGCCTGGAGTCGCGGGGGAAGGGAGACCCAGTACTTC.

The chain links TRBV6-5 to TRBJ2-7; D possibly corresponds to TRBD1 (5 bases). Germline values: CDR1 MNHEY, CDR2 SVGAGI. Trimming took off 7 bases at V and 6 bases at J, with 10 bases between the two ends. The CDR3 has 11 amino acids. The DNA of the CDR3 is TGTGCCAGCACCCTAAGGGGCGAGCAGTACTTC. Amino acid sequence: CASTLRGEQYF.

The chain combines TRBV5-1 with TRBJ2-7, with D possibly TRBD2 on 5 matching bases. Deletions cut 1 base from V and 5 bases from J, with 10 bases between. The CDR3 sequence is 13 residues long. CDR1 SGHRS and CDR2 YFSETQ come from the germline V gene. The CDR3 DNA reads TGCGCCAGCAGCTTGTTCGGAGGTGACGAGCAGTACTTC. Translating it yields CASSLFGGDEQYF.

This clone was found a few times. The rearrangement joins TRBV4-3 to TRBJ2-5, with 7 bases fitting TRBD2. Germline CDR1 reads LGHNA; CDR2 reads YSLEER. The V segment lost 0 bases and the J segment 1 base; nucleotides outside the gene matches: 5. CDR3 length equals 16 residues. The CDR3 loop reads CASSQDFGRLQETQYF. CDR3 coding DNA: TGCGCCAGCAGCCAAGACTTCGGGAGGCTCCAAGAGACCCAGTACTTC.

This clone was counted between two and nine times. The chain carries TRBV10-2 and TRBJ2-2; D may be TRBD2 (6 bases). This CDR3 is 13 amino acids long. Per the germline V gene, CDR1 is WSHSY and CDR2 is SAAADI. Trimming left V 0 bases short and J 7 bases short, with 6 bases between. The CDR3 DNA follows: TGCGCCAGCAGTGAGTCAGCGGGCGGGGAGCTGTTTTTT. Its protein product is CASSESAGGELFF.

Details on this clone: An end of the junction differs from the germline gene, which may be a read error. The chain joins TRBV10-3 to TRBJ2-7, with 9 bases identical to TRBD1. The germline V gene encodes CDR1 ENHRY and CDR2 SYGVKD. The CDR3 contains 13 residues. Written as DNA, the CDR3 is TGTGCCATCAGTGAGTCGGGACAGGGTAGGGGTAATTTC. Its translation: CAISESGQGRGNF.

V usage is TRBV5-4 and J usage is TRBJ2-1, with 7 bases aligning to TRBD1. The V gene's germline CDR1 is SGHNT and CDR2 YYREEE (reference sequence). V lost 0 bases and J lost 0; bases outside the gene matches: 3. There are 16 residues in the CDR3. Written as DNA, the CDR3 is TGTGCCAGCAGCTTGGGACAGGGAAGCTCCTACAATGAGCAGTTCTTC. Its translation: CASSLGQGSSYNEQFF.

The rearrangement joins TRBV4-1 to TRBJ2-3; D might be TRBD2 (5 bases). V shed 9 bases and J shed 2 bases, with 15 bases lying between them. In germline, CDR1 is MGHRA, CDR2 YSYEKL. CDR3 length equals 14 residues. The CDR3 region is CASSEADNTDTQYF. Written as DNA, the CDR3 is TGCGCCAGTTCGGAGGCAGACAACACAGATACGCAGTATTTT.

CDR3 sequence reads: CASSALAEAYNEQFF. The CDR3 DNA follows: TGTGCCAGCAGCGCACTAGCGGAAGCCTACAATGAGCAGTTCTTC. The chain is built from TRBV9 and TRBJ2-1; TRBD2 aligns across 8 bases. Germline V gene data show CDR1 as SGDLS and CDR2 as YYNGEE. Trimming took 3 bases from V and 2 from J; bases not matched to a gene: 4. The CDR3 length is 15 residues.

For the CDR3, the DNA is TGTGCCAGCAGCTTAATCGGGGGACTAGCGGGAGAGACCCAGTACTTC. Residues: CASSLIGGLAGETQYF. V gene TRBV7-9 combines with J gene TRBJ2-5; 12 positions agree with TRBD2. After removal of 2 bases from V and 4 bases from J, the junction contained 5 bases not matched to a gene. There are 16 residues in the CDR3. The V gene's germline CDR1 is SEHNR and CDR2 FQNEAQ (reference sequence). The variable domain in full, with the rest retrieved from reference TRBV7-9 and TRBJ2-5, is DTGVSQNPRHKITKRGQNVTFRCDPISEHNRLYWYRQTLGQGPEFLTYFQNEAQLEKSRLLSDRFSAERPKGSFSTLEIQRTEQGDSAMYLCASSLIGGLAGETQYFGPGTRLLVL.

This rearrangement joins TRBV7-8 to TRBJ1-2; maybe TRBD1 (5 bases). With 5 bases removed from V and 6 bases from J, the gap between germline ends came to 19 bases. CDR1 is SGHVS, CDR2 FQNEAQ, per germline. This CDR3 comprises 15 residues. This CDR3 reads CASSPKRGQIHGYTF. CDR3 sequence (DNA): TGTGCCAGCAGCCCGAAGAGAGGACAAATTCATGGCTACACCTTC.

The chain recombines TRBV5-1 with TRBJ2-5, with D possibly TRBD2 on 5 matching bases. CDR1 and CDR2 from the germline V gene are SGHRS and YFSETQ. The CDR3 totals 14 residues. V was shortened by 5 bases and J by 5 bases, with 16 bases between the two germline ends. In DNA form, the CDR3 reads TGCGCCAGCAGTACTGACTATGGTACGGAGACCCAGTACTTC. It yields the protein CASSTDYGTETQYF.

The chain recombines TRBV15 with TRBJ1-1; maybe TRBD1 (6 bases). The ends were cut back, 3 bases at V and 5 bases at J, with 13 bases in the middle. CDR1 is LNHNV, CDR2 YYDKDF, per germline (reference sequence). The CDR3 has 14 amino acids. CDR3 coding DNA: TGTGCCACCAGCAGGGACAGAAGCTTTACTGAAGCTTTCTTT. Amino acids: CATSRDRSFTEAFF.

The chain recombines TRBV6-5 with TRBJ2-5; 7 nucleotides line up with TRBD1. The CDR3 runs to 15 residues. The J segment lost 5 bases and the V segment lost 0 bases, leaving 6 bases of the junction unmatched. Germline CDR1 and CDR2: MNHEY and SVGAGI. CDR3 in DNA: TGTGCCAGCAGTTACTCACCCGACAGGGCGGAGACCCAGTACTTC. This sequence encodes CASSYSPDRAETQYF.